This T cell receptor (beta chain) was sequenced for a study of blood T cell repertoires in COVID-19. Background on the study: Specimens from acute and convalescent COVID-19 originated in the United States, Italy and Spain. Sources were T cells, B-cell-depleted T cells, or PBMCs; the material itself was cDNA or gDNA.

As originally analysed: Estimated nucleated cell counts came from reference gene primer amplification. The data were produced by immunoSEQ multiplex PCR, yet TCRdb's version contains in-frame clones alone and is incomplete. The DNA gave D and trimming, while V, J and clone size come from that table. In the table there are 250,000 to 350,000 clones, around 91% of which are singletons. Germline values: CDR1 MDHEN, CDR2 SYDVKM. V lost 7 bases, J lost 1 base, and 19 bases lay in between. This CDR3 is built from 16 residues. Material for sequencing was PBMCs or T cells enriched from blood (not recorded which). This clonotype was obtained from a woman under 30 with acute COVID-19. The chain recombines TRBV28 with TRBJ1-1; the D gene is possibly TRBD1 (5 bases). CDR3 residues: CASTPAGRPENTEAFF. DNA for the CDR3: TGTGCCAGCACCCCAGCAGGGAGGCCAGAGAACACTGAAGCTTTCTTT.